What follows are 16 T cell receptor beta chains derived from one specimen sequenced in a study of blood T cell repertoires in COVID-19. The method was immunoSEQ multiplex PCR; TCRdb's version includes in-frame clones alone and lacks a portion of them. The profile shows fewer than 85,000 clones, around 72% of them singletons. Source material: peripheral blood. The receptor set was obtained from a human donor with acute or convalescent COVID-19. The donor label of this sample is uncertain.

The CDR3 DNA reads as TGTGCCAGCAGTTTATCGGGCCAGTCTCAAACGGGGACCATATATTTT. Amino acid sequence: CASSLSGQSQTGTIYF. This sequence joins TRBV27 and TRBJ1-3; D not resolved. Per germline, CDR1 MNHEY and CDR2 SMNVEV (reference sequence). V was trimmed by 0 bases and J by 10 bases, leaving 19 bases between them. The CDR3 has 16 residues.

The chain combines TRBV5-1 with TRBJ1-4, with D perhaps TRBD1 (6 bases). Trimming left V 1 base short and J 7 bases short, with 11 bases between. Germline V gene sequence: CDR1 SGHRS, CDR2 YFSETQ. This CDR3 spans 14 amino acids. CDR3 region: CASSLNREGEKLFF. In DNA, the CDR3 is TGCGCCAGCAGCTTGAACAGGGAAGGTGAAAAACTGTTTTTT.

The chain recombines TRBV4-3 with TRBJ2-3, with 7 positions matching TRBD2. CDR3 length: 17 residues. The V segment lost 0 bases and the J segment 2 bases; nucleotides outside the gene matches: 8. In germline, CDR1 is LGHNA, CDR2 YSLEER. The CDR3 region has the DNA TGCGCCAGCAGCCAAGATAGCGGGCTCCCGAACACAGATACGCAGTATTTT. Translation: CASSQDSGLPNTDTQYF.

CDR3 residues: CASSSLSGTGVSVGTF. In DNA form, the CDR3 reads TGTGCCAGCAGCTCCCTCTCCGGGACAGGGGTTTCGGTTGGCACCTTC. The chain recombines TRBV7-2 with TRBJ1-2; 10 bases line up with TRBD1. J lost 13 bases, V lost 4 bases, and 18 bases had no gene match. The CDR3 totals 16 residues. In germline, CDR1 is SGHTA, CDR2 FQGNSA.

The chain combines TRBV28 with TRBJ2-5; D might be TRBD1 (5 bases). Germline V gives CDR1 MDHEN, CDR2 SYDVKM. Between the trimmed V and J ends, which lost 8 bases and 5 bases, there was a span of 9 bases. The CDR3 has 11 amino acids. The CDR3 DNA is TGTGCCAGCCATCAGGGCGAGACCCAGTACTTC. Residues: CASHQGETQYF.

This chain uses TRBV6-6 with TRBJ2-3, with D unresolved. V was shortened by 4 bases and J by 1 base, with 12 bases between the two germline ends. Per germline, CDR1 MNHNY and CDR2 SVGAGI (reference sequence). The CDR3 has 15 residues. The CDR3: CASSSVTVRTDTQYF. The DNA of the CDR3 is TGTGCCAGCAGTTCGGTAACTGTTCGCACAGATACGCAGTATTTT.

The CDR3 DNA follows: TGCGCCAGCAGCTTGGGAGGGAACAACCCCCTCGAGCAGTACTTC. Residues: CASSLGGNNPLEQYF. The rearrangement uses TRBV5-1 and TRBJ2-7; possible D gene TRBD2, 5 bases. Germline V gives CDR1 SGHRS, CDR2 YFSETQ. Trimming took off 0 bases at V and 6 bases at J, with 16 bases between the two ends. This CDR3 spans 15 amino acids.

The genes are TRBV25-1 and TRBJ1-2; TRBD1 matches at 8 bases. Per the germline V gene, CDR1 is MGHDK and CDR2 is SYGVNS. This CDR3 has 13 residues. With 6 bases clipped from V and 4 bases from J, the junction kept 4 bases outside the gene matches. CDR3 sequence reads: CASRTGESYGYTF. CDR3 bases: TGTGCCAGCAGGACAGGGGAAAGCTATGGCTACACCTTC.

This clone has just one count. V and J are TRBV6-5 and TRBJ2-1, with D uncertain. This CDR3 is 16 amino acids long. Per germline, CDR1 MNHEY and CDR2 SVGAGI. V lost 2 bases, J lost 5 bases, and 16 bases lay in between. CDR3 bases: TGTGCCAGCAGTTACCAGGCTCCCTGGGCCAACAATGAGCAGTTCTTC. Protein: CASSYQAPWANNEQFF.

CDR3 coding DNA: TGCAGCGTTGTAAGGGTACAGGGCTCCTACTACGAGCAGTACGTC. The encoded protein is CSVVRVQGSYYEQYV. The chain links TRBV29-1 to TRBJ2-7; D might be TRBD1 (6 bases). V was shortened by 4 bases and J by 3 bases, with 19 bases between the two germline ends. CDR3 length: 15 amino acids. Germline V gene data show CDR1 as SQVTM and CDR2 as ANQGSEA.

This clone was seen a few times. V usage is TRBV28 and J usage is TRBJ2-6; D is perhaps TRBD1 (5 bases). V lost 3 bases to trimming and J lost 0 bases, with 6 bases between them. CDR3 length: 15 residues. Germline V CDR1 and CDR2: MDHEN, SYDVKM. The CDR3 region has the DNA TGTGCCAGCAGTTTTACAGGCTCTGGGGCCAACGTCCTGACTTTC. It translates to CASSFTGSGANVLTF.

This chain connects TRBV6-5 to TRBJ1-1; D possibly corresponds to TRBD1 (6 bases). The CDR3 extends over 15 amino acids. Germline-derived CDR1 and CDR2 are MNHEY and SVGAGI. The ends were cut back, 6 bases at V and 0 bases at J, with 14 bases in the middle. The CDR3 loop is CASRKGVRVNTEAFF. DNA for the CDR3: TGTGCCAGCAGAAAGGGGGTGAGGGTGAACACTGAAGCTTTCTTT.

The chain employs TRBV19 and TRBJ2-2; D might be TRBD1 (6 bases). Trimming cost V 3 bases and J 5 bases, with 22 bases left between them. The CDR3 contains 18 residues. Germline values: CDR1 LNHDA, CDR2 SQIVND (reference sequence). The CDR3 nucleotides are TGTGCCAGTAGTATCCTTGTAGGGGGTATTGGAGGAACCGGGGAGCTGTTTTTT. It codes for CASSILVGGIGGTGELFF.

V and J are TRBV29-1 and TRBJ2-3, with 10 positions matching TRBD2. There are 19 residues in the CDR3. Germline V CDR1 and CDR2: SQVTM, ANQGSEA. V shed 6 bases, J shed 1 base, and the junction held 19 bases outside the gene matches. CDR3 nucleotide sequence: TGCAGCGTCGAGGGAGCTAGCGGGGGCCTGATAGGGGGCACAGATACGCAGTATTTT. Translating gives CSVEGASGGLIGGTDTQYF.

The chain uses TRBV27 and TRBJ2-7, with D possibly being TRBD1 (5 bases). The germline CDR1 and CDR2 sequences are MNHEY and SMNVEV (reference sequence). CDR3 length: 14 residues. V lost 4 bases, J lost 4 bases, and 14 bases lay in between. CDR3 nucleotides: TGTGCCAGCAGTTACCGTCCAGGGCAGTACGAGCAGTACTTC. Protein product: CASSYRPGQYEQYF.

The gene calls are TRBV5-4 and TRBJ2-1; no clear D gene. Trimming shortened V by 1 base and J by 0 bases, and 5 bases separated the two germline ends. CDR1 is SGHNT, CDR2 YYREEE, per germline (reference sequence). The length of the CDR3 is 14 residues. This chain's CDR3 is CASSLPSSYNEQFF. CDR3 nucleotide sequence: TGTGCCAGCAGCTTGCCTTCCTCCTACAATGAGCAGTTCTTC. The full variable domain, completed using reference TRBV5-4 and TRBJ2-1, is ETGVTQSPTHLIKTRGQQVTLRCSSQSGHNTVSWYQQALGQGPQFIFQYYREEENGRGNFPPRFSGLQFPNYSSELNVNALELDDSALYLCASSLPSSYNEQFFGPGTRLTVL.